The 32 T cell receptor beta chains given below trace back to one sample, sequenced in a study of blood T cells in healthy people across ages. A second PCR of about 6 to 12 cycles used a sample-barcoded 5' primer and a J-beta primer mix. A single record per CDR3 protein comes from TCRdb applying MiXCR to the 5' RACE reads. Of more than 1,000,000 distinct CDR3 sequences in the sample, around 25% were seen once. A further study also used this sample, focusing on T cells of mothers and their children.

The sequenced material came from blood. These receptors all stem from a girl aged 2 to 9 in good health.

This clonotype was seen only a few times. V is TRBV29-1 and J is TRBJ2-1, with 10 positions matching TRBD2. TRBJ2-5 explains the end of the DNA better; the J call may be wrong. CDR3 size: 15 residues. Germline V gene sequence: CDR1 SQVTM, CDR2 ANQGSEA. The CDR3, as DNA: TGCAGCGTTGAAGGCCCAGCGGGAGGGCCTGAGACCCAGTACTTC. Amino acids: CSVEGPAGGPETQYF.

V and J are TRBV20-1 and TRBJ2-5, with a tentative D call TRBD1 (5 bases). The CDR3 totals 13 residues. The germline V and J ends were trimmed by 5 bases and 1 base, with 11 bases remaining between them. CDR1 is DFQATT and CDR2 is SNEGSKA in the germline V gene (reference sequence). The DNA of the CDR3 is TGCAGTGCTCGACAGATTCCCCAAGAGACCCAGTACTTC. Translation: CSARQIPQETQYF.

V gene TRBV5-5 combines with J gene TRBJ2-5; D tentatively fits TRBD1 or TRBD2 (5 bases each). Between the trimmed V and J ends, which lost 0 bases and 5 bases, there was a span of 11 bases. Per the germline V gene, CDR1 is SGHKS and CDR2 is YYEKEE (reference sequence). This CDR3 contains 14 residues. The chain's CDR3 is CASSLGGTYETQYF. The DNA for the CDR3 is TGTGCCAGCAGCTTGGGGGGGACGTACGAGACCCAGTACTTC.

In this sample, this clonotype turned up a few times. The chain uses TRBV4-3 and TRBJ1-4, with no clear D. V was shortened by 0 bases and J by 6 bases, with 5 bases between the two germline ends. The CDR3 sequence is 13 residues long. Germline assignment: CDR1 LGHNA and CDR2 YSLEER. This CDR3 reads CASSQESDEKLFF. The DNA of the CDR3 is TGCGCCAGCAGCCAAGAGAGCGATGAAAAACTGTTTTTT.

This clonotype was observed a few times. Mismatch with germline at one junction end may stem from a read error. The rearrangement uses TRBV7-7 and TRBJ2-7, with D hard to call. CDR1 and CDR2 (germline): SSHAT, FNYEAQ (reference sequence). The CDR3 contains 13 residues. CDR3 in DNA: TGTGCTAGCAGTCGGAATGAGGTCGGCGAGCAGTACTTC. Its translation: CASSRNEVGEQYF.

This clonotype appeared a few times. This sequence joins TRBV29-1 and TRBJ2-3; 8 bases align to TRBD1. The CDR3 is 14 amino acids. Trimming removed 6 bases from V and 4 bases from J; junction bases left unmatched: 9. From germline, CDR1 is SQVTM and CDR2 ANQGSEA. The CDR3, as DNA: TGCAGCGTGGATGGACAGGGCCCGCCAGATACGCAGTATTTT. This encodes CSVDGQGPPDTQYF.

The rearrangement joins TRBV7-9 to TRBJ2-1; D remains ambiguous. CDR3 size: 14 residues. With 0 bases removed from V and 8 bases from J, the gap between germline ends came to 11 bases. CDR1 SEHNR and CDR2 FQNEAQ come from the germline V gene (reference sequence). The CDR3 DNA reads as TGTGCCAGCAGCTTAGCTTCCAAAGAGGATGAGCAGTTCTTC. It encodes CASSLASKEDEQFF.

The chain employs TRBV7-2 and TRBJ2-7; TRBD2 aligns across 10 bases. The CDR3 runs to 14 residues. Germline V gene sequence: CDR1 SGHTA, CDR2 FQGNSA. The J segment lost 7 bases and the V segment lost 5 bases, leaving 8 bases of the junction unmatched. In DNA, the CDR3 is TGTGCCAGCAGCCCAGCGGGGGGGAAGCAGGAGCAGTACTTC. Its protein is CASSPAGGKQEQYF.

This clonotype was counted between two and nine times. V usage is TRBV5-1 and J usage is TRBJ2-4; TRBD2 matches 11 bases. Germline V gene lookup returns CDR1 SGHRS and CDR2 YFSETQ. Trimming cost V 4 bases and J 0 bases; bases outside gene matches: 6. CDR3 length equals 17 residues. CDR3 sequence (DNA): TGCGCCAGCAGCCCTGGACTAGCGGGCATAGCCAAAAACATTCAGTACTTC. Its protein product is CASSPGLAGIAKNIQYF. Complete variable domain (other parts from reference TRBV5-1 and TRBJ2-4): KAGVTQTPRYLIKTRGQQVTLSCSPISGHRSVSWYQQTPGQGLQFLFEYFSETQRNKGNFPGRFSGRQFSNSRSEMNVSTLELGDSALYLCASSPGLAGIAKNIQYFGAGTRLSVL.

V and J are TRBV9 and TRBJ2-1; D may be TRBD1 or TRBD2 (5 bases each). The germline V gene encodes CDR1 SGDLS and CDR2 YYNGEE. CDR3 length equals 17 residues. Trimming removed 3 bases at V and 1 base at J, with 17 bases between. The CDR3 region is CASSGGPDQGSYNEQFF. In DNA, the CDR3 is TGTGCCAGCAGCGGGGGACCCGATCAGGGATCCTACAATGAGCAGTTCTTC.

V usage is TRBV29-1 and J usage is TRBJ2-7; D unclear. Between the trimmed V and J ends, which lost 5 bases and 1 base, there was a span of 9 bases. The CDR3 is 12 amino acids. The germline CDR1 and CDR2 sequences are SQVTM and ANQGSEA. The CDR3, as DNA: TGCAGCGTTACAGACGGATCCTACGAGCAGTACTTC. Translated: CSVTDGSYEQYF.

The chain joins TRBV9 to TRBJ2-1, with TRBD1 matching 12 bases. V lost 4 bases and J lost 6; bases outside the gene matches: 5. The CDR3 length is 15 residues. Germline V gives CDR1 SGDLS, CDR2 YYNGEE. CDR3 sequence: CASSRQGQGANEQFF. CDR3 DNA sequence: TGTGCCAGCAGCCGCCAGGGACAGGGGGCCAATGAGCAGTTCTTC.

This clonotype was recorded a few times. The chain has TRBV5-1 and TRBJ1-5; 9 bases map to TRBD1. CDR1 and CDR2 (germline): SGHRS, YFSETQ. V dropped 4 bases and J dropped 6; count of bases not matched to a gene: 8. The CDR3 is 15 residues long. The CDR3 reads CASSPGTGNLQPQHF. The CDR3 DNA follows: TGCGCCAGCAGCCCGGGGACAGGGAACCTTCAGCCCCAGCATTTT.

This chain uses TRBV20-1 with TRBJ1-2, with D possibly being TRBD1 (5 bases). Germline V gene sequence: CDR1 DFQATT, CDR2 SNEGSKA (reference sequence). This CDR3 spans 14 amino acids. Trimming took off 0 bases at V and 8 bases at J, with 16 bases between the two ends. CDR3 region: CSARERDSPRGYTF. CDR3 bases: TGCAGTGCTAGAGAGCGGGACTCCCCCAGGGGCTACACCTTC.

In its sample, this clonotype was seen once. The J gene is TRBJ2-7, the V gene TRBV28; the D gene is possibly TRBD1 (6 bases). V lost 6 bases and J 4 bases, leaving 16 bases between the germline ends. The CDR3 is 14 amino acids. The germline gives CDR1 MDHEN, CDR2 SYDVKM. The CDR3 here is CASSISRGNYEQYF. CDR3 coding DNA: TGTGCCAGCAGCATCTCCAGGGGAAATTACGAGCAGTACTTC.

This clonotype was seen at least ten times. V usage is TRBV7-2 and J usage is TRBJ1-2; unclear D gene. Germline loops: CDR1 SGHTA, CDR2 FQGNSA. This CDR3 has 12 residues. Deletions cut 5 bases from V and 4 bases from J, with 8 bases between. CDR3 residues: CASSLDVYGYTF. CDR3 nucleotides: TGTGCCAGCAGCCTAGACGTCTATGGCTACACCTTC.

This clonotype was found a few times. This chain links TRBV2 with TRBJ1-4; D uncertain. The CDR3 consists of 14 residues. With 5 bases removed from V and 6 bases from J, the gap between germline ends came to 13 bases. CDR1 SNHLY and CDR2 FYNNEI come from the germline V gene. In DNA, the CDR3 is TGTGCCAGCAGTCAAGGAAGGTGGGATGAAAAACTGTTTTTT. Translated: CASSQGRWDEKLFF.

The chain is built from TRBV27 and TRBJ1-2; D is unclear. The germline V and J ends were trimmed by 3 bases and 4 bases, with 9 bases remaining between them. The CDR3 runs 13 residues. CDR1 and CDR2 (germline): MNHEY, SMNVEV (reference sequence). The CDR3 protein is CASSFQAGYGYTF. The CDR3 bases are TGTGCCAGCAGTTTCCAGGCCGGCTATGGCTACACCTTC.

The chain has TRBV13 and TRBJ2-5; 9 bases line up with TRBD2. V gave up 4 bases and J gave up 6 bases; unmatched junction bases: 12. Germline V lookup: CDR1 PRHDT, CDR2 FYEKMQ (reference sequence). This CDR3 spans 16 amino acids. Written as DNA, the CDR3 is TGTGCCAGCAGCTCGACTAGCGGCGAGGGGCAAAAGACCCAGTACTTC. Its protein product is CASSSTSGEGQKTQYF.

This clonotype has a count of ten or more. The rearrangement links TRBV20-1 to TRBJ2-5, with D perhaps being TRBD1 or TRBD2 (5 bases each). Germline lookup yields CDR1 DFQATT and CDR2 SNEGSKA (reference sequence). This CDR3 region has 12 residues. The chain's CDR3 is CSARVGGETQYF. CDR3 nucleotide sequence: TGCAGCGCCAGGGTTGGCGGGGAGACCCAGTACTTC.

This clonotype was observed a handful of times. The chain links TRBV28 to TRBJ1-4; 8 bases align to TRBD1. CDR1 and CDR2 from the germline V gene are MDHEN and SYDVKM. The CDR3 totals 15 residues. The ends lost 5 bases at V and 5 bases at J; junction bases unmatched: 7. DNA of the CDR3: TGTGCCAGCAGTGACCGGACAGGGATAAATGAAAAACTGTTTTTT. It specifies CASSDRTGINEKLFF.

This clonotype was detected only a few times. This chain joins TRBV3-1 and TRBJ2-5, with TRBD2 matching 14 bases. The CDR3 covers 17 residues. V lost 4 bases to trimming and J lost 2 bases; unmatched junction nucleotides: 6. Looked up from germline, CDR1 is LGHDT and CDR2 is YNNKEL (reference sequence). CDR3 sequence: CASSRSGLAGGQETQYF. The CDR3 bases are TGTGCCAGCAGCCGGAGCGGACTAGCGGGGGGACAAGAGACCCAGTACTTC.

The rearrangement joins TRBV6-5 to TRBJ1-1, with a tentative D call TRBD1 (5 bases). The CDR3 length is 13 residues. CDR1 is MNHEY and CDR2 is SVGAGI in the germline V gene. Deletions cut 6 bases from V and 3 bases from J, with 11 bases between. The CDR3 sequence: CASSRREDTEAFF. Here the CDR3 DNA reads TGTGCCAGCAGCCGCAGGGAGGACACTGAAGCTTTCTTT.

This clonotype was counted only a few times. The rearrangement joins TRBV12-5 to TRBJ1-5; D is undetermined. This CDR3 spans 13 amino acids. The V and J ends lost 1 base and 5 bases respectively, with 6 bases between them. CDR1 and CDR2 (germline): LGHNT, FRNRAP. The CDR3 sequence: CASGLGLDQPQHF. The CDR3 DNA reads TGTGCTAGTGGTTTGGGACTAGATCAGCCCCAGCATTTT.

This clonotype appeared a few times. In DNA, the CDR3 is TGCAGCGTTGGGGTTCGAGGGTGGGATAATGAAAAACTGTTTTTT. It encodes CSVGVRGWDNEKLFF. The rearrangement uses TRBV29-1 and TRBJ1-4; the D is unclear. The ends were cut back, 4 bases at V and 4 bases at J, with 16 bases in the middle. This CDR3 has 15 residues. Germline V gives CDR1 SQVTM, CDR2 ANQGSEA.

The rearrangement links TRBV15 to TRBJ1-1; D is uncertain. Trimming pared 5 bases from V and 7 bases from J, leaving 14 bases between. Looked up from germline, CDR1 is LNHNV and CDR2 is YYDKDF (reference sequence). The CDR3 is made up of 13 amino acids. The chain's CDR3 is CATSFGREDEAFF. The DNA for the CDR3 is TGTGCCACCAGCTTCGGTCGGGAAGATGAAGCTTTCTTT.

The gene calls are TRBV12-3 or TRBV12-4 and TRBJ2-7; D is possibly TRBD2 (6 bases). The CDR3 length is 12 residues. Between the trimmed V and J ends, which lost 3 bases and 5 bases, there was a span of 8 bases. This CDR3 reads CASSFLANEQYF. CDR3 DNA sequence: TGTGCCAGCAGTTTCCTAGCGAACGAGCAGTACTTC.

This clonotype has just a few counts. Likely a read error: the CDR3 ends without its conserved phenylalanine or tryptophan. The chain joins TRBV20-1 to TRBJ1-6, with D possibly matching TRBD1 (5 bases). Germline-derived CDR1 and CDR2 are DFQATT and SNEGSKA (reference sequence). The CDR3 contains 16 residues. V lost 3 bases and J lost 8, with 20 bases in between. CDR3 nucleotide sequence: TGCAGTGCTAGTAGATTAGACGCGGGGGACGATTCACCCCTCCACCTT. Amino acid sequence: CSASRLDAGDDSPLHL.

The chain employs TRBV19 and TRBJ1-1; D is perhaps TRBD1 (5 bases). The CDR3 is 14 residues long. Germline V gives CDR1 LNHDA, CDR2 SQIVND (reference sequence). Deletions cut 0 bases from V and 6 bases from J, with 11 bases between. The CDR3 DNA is TGTGCCAGTAGTATAGATCGGGGCACACCTGAAGCTTTCTTT. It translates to CASSIDRGTPEAFF.

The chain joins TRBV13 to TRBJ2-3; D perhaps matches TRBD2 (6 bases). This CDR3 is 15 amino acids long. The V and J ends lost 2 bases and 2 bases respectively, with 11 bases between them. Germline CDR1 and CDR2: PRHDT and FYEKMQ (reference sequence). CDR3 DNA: TGTGCCAGCAGCTTATACGGACTAACCACAGATACGCAGTATTTT. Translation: CASSLYGLTTDTQYF.

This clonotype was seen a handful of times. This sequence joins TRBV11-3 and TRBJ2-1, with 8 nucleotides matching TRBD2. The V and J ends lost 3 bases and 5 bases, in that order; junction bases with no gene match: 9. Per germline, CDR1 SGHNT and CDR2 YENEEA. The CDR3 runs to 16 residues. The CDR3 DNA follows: TGTGCCAGCAGCTTGGTAGCGGGACCTTCCAACAATGAGCAGTTCTTC. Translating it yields CASSLVAGPSNNEQFF.

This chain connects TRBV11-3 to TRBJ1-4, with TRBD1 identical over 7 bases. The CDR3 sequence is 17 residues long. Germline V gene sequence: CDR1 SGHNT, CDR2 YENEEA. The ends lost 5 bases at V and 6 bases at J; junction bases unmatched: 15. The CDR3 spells CASSAQRTQGRYEKLFF. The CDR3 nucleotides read TGTGCCAGCAGCGCGCAACGGACACAGGGGCGTTATGAAAAACTGTTTTTT. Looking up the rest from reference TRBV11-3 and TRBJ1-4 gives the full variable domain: EAGVVQSPRYKIIEKKQPVAFWCNPISGHNTLYWYLQNLGQGPELLIRYENEEAVDDSQLPKDRFSAERLKGVDSTLKIQPAELGDSAVYLCASSAQRTQGRYEKLFFGSGTQLSVL.